The 11 T cell receptor beta chains presented below share a single source sample, sequenced in a study of blood T cell repertoires in COVID-19. Only in-frame clones appear in the TCRdb table, and some are missing; sequencing was by immunoSEQ multiplex PCR. The repertoire includes around 300,000 clones, roughly 89% of them detected once, and around 5.8% sits in the top ten. The sample was PBMCs or T cells enriched from blood (not recorded which). These receptors were collected from a middle-aged woman who had recovered from COVID-19.

The gene calls are TRBV19 and TRBJ2-7; possibly TRBD1 for D (6 bases). V lost 3 bases to trimming and J lost 2 bases, with 17 bases between them. The CDR3 is 16 amino acids. Looked up from germline, CDR1 is LNHDA and CDR2 is SQIVND (reference sequence). In DNA form, the CDR3 reads TGTGCCAGTAGTATGGGAGAGGACAGAAGTACCTACGAGCAGTACTTC. Translated: CASSMGEDRSTYEQYF.

This clone has a single count. The chain carries TRBV4-3 and TRBJ2-1, with D maybe TRBD2 (5 bases). The germline V gene has CDR1 LGHNA and CDR2 YSLEER. V was shortened by 1 base and J by 4 bases, with 8 bases between the two germline ends. The CDR3 totals 14 residues. Here the CDR3 reads CASSQGGSYNEQFF. The CDR3 DNA follows: TGCGCCAGCAGCCAAGGCGGGTCATACAATGAGCAGTTCTTC.

V usage is TRBV19 and J usage is TRBJ2-5; 13 bases align to TRBD2. The CDR3 is 17 amino acids. Germline V CDR1 and CDR2: LNHDA, SQIVND (reference sequence). With V trimmed by 5 bases and J by 5 bases, 11 bases remained unmatched. For the CDR3, the DNA is TGTGCCAGTAGTTCCGCCTTACTAGCGGGAGGGGTGGAGACCCAGTACTTC. Translated: CASSSALLAGGVETQYF.

This sequence joins TRBV2 and TRBJ1-2; 8 bases agree with TRBD1. Germline V gives CDR1 SNHLY, CDR2 FYNNEI. This CDR3 spans 14 amino acids. V lost 7 bases, J lost 4 bases, and 8 bases stayed unmatched. CDR3 nucleotide sequence: TGTGCCAGCAAGATCGGACAGGGACTCTATGGCTACACCTTC. It specifies CASKIGQGLYGYTF.

This clone was recorded a few times. V and J are TRBV19 and TRBJ1-2; D not certain. V was trimmed by 8 bases and J by 4 bases, leaving 20 bases between them. The CDR3 is 15 residues long. Germline CDR1 and CDR2: LNHDA and SQIVND (reference sequence). The CDR3 region has the DNA TGTGCCAGTCAAGGACTAGAGAAAGGGTTCTATGGCTACACCTTC. Protein: CASQGLEKGFYGYTF.

The V and J genes are TRBV28 and TRBJ1-3; 7 bases fit TRBD1. After removal of 5 bases from V and 0 bases from J, the junction contained 4 bases not matched to a gene. The CDR3 has 15 amino acids. Germline-derived CDR1 and CDR2 are MDHEN and SYDVKM. The CDR3 DNA sequence: TGTGCCAGCAGTACAGGGGCCAGCTCTGGAAACACCATATATTTT. Its protein is CASSTGASSGNTIYF.

The chain links TRBV18 to TRBJ1-5; D is uncertain. This CDR3 is 16 amino acids long. Germline lookup yields CDR1 KGHSH and CDR2 LQKENI. The V end was cut by 4 bases, the J end by 2 bases, with 15 bases between. The CDR3 protein is CASSQEGTAGNQPQHF. The CDR3 DNA follows: TGTGCCAGCTCACAAGAAGGTACGGCGGGCAATCAGCCCCAGCATTTT.

The chain uses TRBV9 and TRBJ2-3, with TRBD1 matching 8 bases. Germline V gives CDR1 SGDLS, CDR2 YYNGEE. V shed 2 bases and J 4 bases; nucleotides not matched to a gene: 9. CDR3 size: 16 residues. The CDR3 nucleotides read TGTGCCAGCAGCGTTATACAGGGGGATTTTGCAGATACGCAGTATTTT. Protein product: CASSVIQGDFADTQYF.

This clone has just a few counts. This sequence joins TRBV24-1 and TRBJ1-4, with D maybe TRBD1 (5 bases). Germline V gives CDR1 KGHDR, CDR2 SFDVKD. With 4 bases removed from V and 8 bases from J, the gap between germline ends came to 16 bases. The CDR3 has 15 residues. The CDR3 sequence is CATSEGGGTREKLFF. In nucleotides, the CDR3 is TGTGCCACCAGTGAGGGTGGAGGGACTAGGGAAAAACTGTTTTTT.

A single count supports this clone. The chain carries TRBV7-2 and TRBJ2-7, with 8 bases lining up with TRBD2. Per the germline V gene, CDR1 is SGHTA and CDR2 is FQGNSA. The length of the CDR3 is 15 residues. With 0 bases clipped from V and 2 bases from J, the junction kept 3 bases outside the gene matches. The chain's CDR3 is CASSLAPGGAYEQYF. The CDR3 DNA is TGTGCCAGCAGCTTAGCCCCGGGAGGGGCCTACGAGCAGTACTTC. Based on the CDR3 plus reference TRBV7-2 and TRBJ2-7, the full variable domain is GAGVSQSPSNKVTEKGKDVELRCDPISGHTALYWYRQSLGQGLEFLIYFQGNSAPDKSGLPSDRFSAERTGGSVSTLTIQRTQQEDSAVYLCASSLAPGGAYEQYFGPGTRLTVT.

This chain uses TRBV14 with TRBJ1-1; the D gene is possibly TRBD1 (6 bases). This CDR3 is built from 15 residues. Germline-derived CDR1 and CDR2 are SGHDN and FVKESK. V was cut by 1 base and J by 3 bases, with 12 bases left in between. The CDR3 DNA reads TGTGCCAGCAGCCAAGGTGGGGGCCGGGACACTGAAGCTTTCTTT. It translates to CASSQGGGRDTEAFF.